This T cell receptor (beta chain) was retrieved from a study of neurological immune-mediated disorders. J gave up 3 bases and V 4 bases, and 3 bases lay outside the gene matches. This CDR3 spans 16 amino acids. Germline-derived CDR1 and CDR2 are SGHRS and YFSETQ. This clonotype was picked up many times. Its antigen is not identified. Documented time point: longitudinal time-point 2. One entry per CDR3 protein, called by TCRdb with MiXCR from the 5' RACE reads. Of some 60,000 distinct CDR3 sequences in the sample, around a tenth were seen once. Findings and caveats of the study: Multiple sclerosis patients had less TCR clonal expansion than even healthy controls, unlike HTLV-1-associated myelopathy. Subjects shared no identical expanded-clone CDR3 amino acid sequences, suggesting private TCR-beta repertoires in all groups.

The genes are TRBV5-1 and TRBJ2-3; 15 bases are a match to TRBD2. The TCR originated in a man aged 25 to 40 in good health. The specimen sequenced was PBMCs. Written as DNA, the CDR3 is TGCGCCAGCAGCCCGGGACTAGCGGGAGGAACAGATACGCAGTATTTT. Encoded protein: CASSPGLAGGTDTQYF.